The 8 T cell receptor beta chains given below trace back to one sample, sequenced in a study of shared clonotypes between healthy human individuals. It was CD45RO-negative cells, positively selected for CCR7, that made up naive CD8 cells, with terminally differentiated effector memory CD45RA+ cells excluded. Data came from immunoSEQ multiplex PCR; TCRdb stores just in-frame clones and leaves some out. This table has roughly 2.1 million clones, about 92% appearing once. Material: naive CD8+ T cells from PBMCs. Receptors originate from a man between 18 and 35 years old in good health. Some clones in this sample may be carry-over from other donors' samples.

The chain recombines TRBV11-2 with TRBJ2-5; D is undetermined. This CDR3 is built from 18 residues. Germline lookup yields CDR1 SGHAT and CDR2 FQNNGV. The V end was cut by 1 base, the J end by 2 bases, with 20 bases between. CDR3 nucleotides: TGTGCCAGCAGCTTAGGGCTTGGCCTGCAGGCGGAACAAGAGACCCAGTACTTC. Translated: CASSLGLGLQAEQETQYF.

This clone has just one count. V is TRBV6-4 and J is TRBJ1-1, with D uncertain. The CDR3 spans 17 residues. The V end was cut by 3 bases, the J end by 3 bases, with 20 bases between. The V gene's germline CDR1 is MRHNA and CDR2 SNTAGT. Written as DNA, the CDR3 is TGTGCCAGCAGTGATTGGCCTGATCTCCCCGGGGACACTGAAGCTTTCTTT. Residues: CASSDWPDLPGDTEAFF.

The V call is TRBV13, the J call TRBJ2-7; possibly TRBD2 for D (6 bases). Per the germline V gene, CDR1 is PRHDT and CDR2 is FYEKMQ (reference sequence). Trimming removed 4 bases from V and 3 bases from J, with 10 bases in between. The length of the CDR3 is 13 residues. CDR3 nucleotide sequence: TGTGCCAGCAGCTCGGGACTTATCTACGAGCAGTACTTC. This gives the protein CASSSGLIYEQYF.

This chain links TRBV11-1 with TRBJ2-5, with D possibly being TRBD1 or TRBD2 (5 bases each). Germline V gene lookup returns CDR1 SGHAT and CDR2 FQDESV (reference sequence). Between the trimmed V and J ends, which lost 1 base and 7 bases, there was a span of 16 bases. This CDR3 is built from 15 residues. CDR3 region: CASSLGGGPGGTQYF. DNA of the CDR3: TGTGCCAGCAGCTTAGGTGGGGGTCCCGGCGGGACCCAGTACTTC. Using reference TRBV11-1 and TRBJ2-5 for the parts outside the CDR3, the full variable domain is EAEVAQSPRYKITEKSQAVAFWCDPISGHATLYWYRQILGQGPELLVQFQDESVVDDSQLPKDRFSAERLKGVDSTLKIQPAELGDSAMYLCASSLGGGPGGTQYFGPGTRLLVL.

This chain connects TRBV28 to TRBJ2-7; 7 bases line up with TRBD1. V lost 7 bases to trimming and J lost 4 bases; unmatched junction nucleotides: 13. Per germline, CDR1 MDHEN and CDR2 SYDVKM. This CDR3 has 15 residues. The CDR3 bases are TGTGCCAGCAAAAACCGGGACAGTACTCGTTACGAGCAGTACTTC. Its translation is CASKNRDSTRYEQYF.

This clone was detected only once. The chain has TRBV7-9 and TRBJ1-1; D not resolved. The CDR3 loop spans 14 amino acids. Per the germline V gene, CDR1 is SEHNR and CDR2 is FQNEAQ (reference sequence). The V end lost 5 bases, the J end lost 4 bases, and 14 bases lay between the germline ends. The CDR3 sequence is CASSPLRFGTEAFF. The CDR3 nucleotides read TGTGCCAGCAGCCCCCTCCGATTCGGCACTGAAGCTTTCTTT.

The rearrangement uses TRBV27 and TRBJ1-2, with 8 bases aligning to TRBD1. CDR1 is MNHEY, CDR2 SMNVEV, per germline (reference sequence). The CDR3 loop spans 14 amino acids. J was trimmed by 7 bases and V by 6 bases; bases with no gene match: 10. The CDR3 region has the DNA TGTGCCAGCAGACCTCGCGTCGACAGGGGTGGCTACACCTTC. This codes for CASRPRVDRGGYTF.

The DNA for the CDR3 is TGTGCCAGCAGCTTAATTAAAGCGACTCGAACCTACGAGCAGTACTTC. Amino acids: CASSLIKATRTYEQYF. The chain couples TRBV7-8 to TRBJ2-7, with D uncertain. Trimming removed 2 bases from V and 2 bases from J, with 16 bases in between. The CDR3 sequence is 16 residues long. The germline V gene has CDR1 SGHVS and CDR2 FQNEAQ.